Shown below are 26 T cell receptor beta chains from a single sample sequenced in a study of blood T cell repertoires in COVID-19. Produced via immunoSEQ multiplex PCR; TCRdb's table is partial and in-frame only. The data contain approximately 150,000 clones, more than 70% of them singletons. The sample taken for sequencing was PBMCs or T cells enriched from blood (not recorded which). The receptors were gathered from a man aged 35 to 55 who had recovered from COVID-19.

The rearrangement uses TRBV7-6 and TRBJ1-2; D unresolved. The CDR3 covers 13 residues. The germline V gene has CDR1 SGHVS and CDR2 FNYEAQ. Deletions cut 3 bases from V and 5 bases from J, with 10 bases between. The CDR3: CASSFAGGYGYTF. CDR3 coding DNA: TGTGCCAGCAGCTTTGCCGGAGGGTATGGCTACACCTTC.

This chain joins TRBV2 and TRBJ2-7, with TRBD1 identical over 11 bases. The CDR3 has 15 amino acids. The V gene end was trimmed by 6 bases and the J gene end by 3 bases; junction bases not matched to a gene: 7. Germline CDR1 is SNHLY and CDR2 is FYNNEI. CDR3 region: CASRLLGQGVYEQYF. The CDR3 DNA reads TGTGCCAGCAGATTATTGGGACAGGGGGTCTACGAGCAGTACTTC.

The chain carries TRBV3-1 (or the pseudogene TRBV3-2) and TRBJ1-1; D not certain. In germline, CDR1 is LGHDT, CDR2 YNNKEL (reference sequence). The V gene lost 4 bases and the J gene lost 1 base, with 10 bases spanning the gap. The CDR3 loop spans 14 amino acids. The DNA for the CDR3 is TGTGCCAGCAGCCGAGACTCAGGGAACACTGAAGCTTTCTTT. It specifies CASSRDSGNTEAFF.

The J gene is TRBJ2-3, the V gene TRBV15; 9 nucleotides line up with TRBD1. Germline loops: CDR1 LNHNV, CDR2 YYDKDF (reference sequence). CDR3 length: 17 residues. V shed 3 bases, J shed 4 bases, and the junction held 11 bases outside the gene matches. The CDR3 loop reads CATSRQRTGVASDTQYF. CDR3 DNA sequence: TGTGCCACCAGCAGGCAACGGACAGGGGTGGCTTCAGATACGCAGTATTTT.

The chain uses TRBV14 and TRBJ1-2, with D possibly TRBD1 on 6 matching bases. Germline V gene sequence: CDR1 SGHDN, CDR2 FVKESK. The CDR3 sequence is 16 residues long. V lost 4 bases, J lost 4 bases, and 19 bases lay in between. CDR3 nucleotides: TGTGCCAGCAGCCGGAAATCTGCGGACAGACCCTATGGCTACACCTTC. The encoded protein is CASSRKSADRPYGYTF.

The rearrangement joins TRBV9 to TRBJ1-2; no clear D gene. The ends were cut back, 0 bases at V and 6 bases at J, with 15 bases in the middle. The CDR3 consists of 15 residues. Germline V gene sequence: CDR1 SGDLS, CDR2 YYNGEE. DNA of the CDR3: TGTGCCAGCAGCGTAGTGGGAAGCATCGGGGATGGCTACACCTTC. It translates to CASSVVGSIGDGYTF.

The V gene is TRBV5-1, the J gene TRBJ2-3; D gene uncertain. The germline V gene encodes CDR1 SGHRS and CDR2 YFSETQ. The CDR3 totals 15 residues. V was pared by 2 bases and J by 5 bases, with 15 bases between. The CDR3 is CASSLALGGVDTQYF. The DNA of the CDR3 is TGCGCCAGCAGCTTAGCCCTAGGTGGTGTAGATACGCAGTATTTT.

This rearrangement joins TRBV7-9 to TRBJ1-5, with D unresolved. Trimming shortened V by 2 bases and J by 0 bases, and 5 bases separated the two germline ends. CDR1 is SEHNR and CDR2 is FQNEAQ in the germline V gene (reference sequence). CDR3 length: 14 amino acids. CDR3 bases: TGTGCCAGCAGCTTACAGGATAGCAATCAGCCCCAGCATTTT. The encoded protein is CASSLQDSNQPQHF. Full variable domain (rest looked up from reference TRBV7-9 and TRBJ1-5): DTGVSQNPRHKITKRGQNVTFRCDPISEHNRLYWYRQTLGQGPEFLTYFQNEAQLEKSRLLSDRFSAERPKGSFSTLEIQRTEQGDSAMYLCASSLQDSNQPQHFGDGTRLSIL.

The chain has TRBV18 and TRBJ2-1, with TRBD2 as a possible D gene (6 bases). The germline V gene has CDR1 KGHSH and CDR2 LQKENI. Trimming cost V 2 bases and J 15 bases, with 17 bases left between them. This CDR3 region has 13 residues. The chain's CDR3 is CASSPAGFEGRFF. The CDR3 bases are TGTGCCAGCTCACCAGCGGGGTTCGAGGGTCGGTTCTTC.

The chain links TRBV25-1 to TRBJ2-7, with a possible D match to TRBD1 (5 bases). The germline gives CDR1 MGHDK, CDR2 SYGVNS. This CDR3 has 13 amino acids. The ends were cut back, 6 bases at V and 0 bases at J, with 9 bases in the middle. The CDR3 coding sequence is TGTGCCAGCAGCCCCGGACACTCCTACGAGCAGTACTTC. Amino acid sequence: CASSPGHSYEQYF.

The chain recombines TRBV30 with TRBJ1-2, with TRBD1 as a possible D gene (5 bases). The V end lost 0 bases, the J end lost 5 bases, and 10 bases lay between the germline ends. From germline, CDR1 is GTSNPN and CDR2 SVGIG (reference sequence). The CDR3 contains 13 residues. The CDR3 protein is CAWSVKGIYGYTF. For the CDR3, the DNA is TGTGCCTGGAGTGTAAAGGGGATTTATGGCTACACCTTC.

The chain couples TRBV10-3 to TRBJ1-1; weak D call: TRBD1 (6 bases). With 8 bases removed from V and 1 base from J, the gap between germline ends came to 14 bases. The CDR3 contains 14 residues. Looked up from germline, CDR1 is ENHRY and CDR2 is SYGVKD. The CDR3 region has the DNA TGTGCCATCCAGGGGAATGGCGGGAACACTGAAGCTTTCTTT. Amino acids: CAIQGNGGNTEAFF.

The chain uses TRBV2 and TRBJ2-5, with D hard to call. V lost 8 bases and J 2 bases, leaving 12 bases between the germline ends. The CDR3 has 13 amino acids. Germline V gene sequence: CDR1 SNHLY, CDR2 FYNNEI. Here the CDR3 reads CASAPYTQETQYF. The CDR3 DNA reads TGTGCCAGCGCGCCCTATACTCAAGAGACCCAGTACTTC. Using reference TRBV2 and TRBJ2-5 for the parts outside the CDR3, the full variable domain is EPEVTQTPSHQVTQMGQEVILRCVPISNHLYFYWYRQILGQKVEFLVSFYNNEISEKSEIFDDQFSVERPDGSNFTLKIRSTKLEDSAMYFCASAPYTQETQYFGPGTRLLVL.

The chain is built from TRBV5-1 and TRBJ2-7; D call uncertain. Per the germline V gene, CDR1 is SGHRS and CDR2 is YFSETQ. The CDR3 extends over 13 amino acids. Between the trimmed V and J ends, which lost 2 bases and 1 base, there was a span of 7 bases. CDR3 nucleotides: TGCGCCAGCAGCTTAGACTTGTCCTACGAGCAGTACTTC. Its protein product is CASSLDLSYEQYF.

The gene calls are TRBV3-1 (or the pseudogene TRBV3-2) and TRBJ1-1; D gene uncertain. Trimming removed 0 bases at V and 8 bases at J, with 16 bases between. The CDR3 totals 15 residues. CDR1 LGHDT and CDR2 YNNKEL come from the germline V gene (reference sequence). CDR3 region: CASSQDQDGAVEAFF. CDR3 bases: TGTGCCAGCAGCCAAGATCAAGACGGAGCCGTAGAAGCTTTCTTT.

This clone was seen once. The J gene is TRBJ1-5, the V gene TRBV10-2; no firm D call. The V gene lost 4 bases and the J gene lost 5 bases, with 18 bases spanning the gap. Germline loops: CDR1 WSHSY, CDR2 SAAADI. The CDR3 runs 16 residues. CDR3 loop: CASSGPAPGLDQPQHF. CDR3 coding DNA: TGCGCCAGCAGTGGACCAGCGCCCGGATTGGATCAGCCCCAGCATTTT.

The chain links TRBV5-8 to TRBJ2-7; D gene unclear. The V gene lost 4 bases and the J gene lost 7 bases, with 6 bases spanning the gap. Germline assignment: CDR1 SGHTS and CDR2 YDEGEE. The CDR3 is 10 amino acids. CDR3 DNA: TGTGCCAGCAGCCCCGCGGAGCAGTACGTC. Translation gives CASSPAEQYV.

The V and J genes are TRBV10-3 and TRBJ1-3; 10 bases match TRBD1. The CDR3 sequence is 14 residues long. V was clipped by 7 bases and J by 4 bases; unmatched bases: 4. Per germline, CDR1 ENHRY and CDR2 SYGVKD. The CDR3 sequence: CAITGTGDGNTIYF. As DNA, the CDR3 is TGTGCCATCACCGGGACAGGGGACGGAAACACCATATATTTT.

The CDR3 protein is CASSHNRGRVYGYTF. The CDR3 coding sequence is TGCGCCAGCAGCCATAACAGGGGGCGAGTCTATGGCTACACCTTC. This chain joins TRBV4-1 and TRBJ1-2; 9 nucleotides match TRBD1. CDR1 MGHRA and CDR2 YSYEKL come from the germline V gene. The V segment lost 3 bases and the J segment 4 bases; nucleotides outside the gene matches: 6. The CDR3 sequence is 15 residues long.

The rearrangement links TRBV5-6 to TRBJ1-2, with 10 positions matching TRBD1. The germline V gene has CDR1 SGHDT and CDR2 YYEEEE. V was clipped by 3 bases and J by 2 bases; unmatched bases: 7. The CDR3 runs to 16 residues. The CDR3 loop is CASSYTTGQGNYGYTF. CDR3 DNA: TGTGCCAGCAGCTACACGACGGGACAGGGGAACTATGGCTACACCTTC.

J is TRBJ2-2 and V is TRBV2; possibly TRBD1 for D (5 bases). V was clipped by 3 bases and J by 8 bases, with 7 bases between them. Germline CDR1 reads SNHLY; CDR2 reads FYNNEI. The CDR3 has 12 amino acids. Written as DNA, the CDR3 is TGTGCCAGCAGTGAGTCAGGGGGGGAGCTGTTTTTT. Translating it yields CASSESGGELFF.

This chain uses TRBV13 with TRBJ2-2; D is uncertain. Germline V gene lookup returns CDR1 PRHDT and CDR2 FYEKMQ (reference sequence). The V end was cut by 4 bases, the J end by 5 bases, with 8 bases between. The CDR3 spans 13 residues. CDR3: CASSSRITGELFF. CDR3 DNA sequence: TGTGCCAGCAGCTCCAGGATTACCGGGGAGCTGTTTTTT.

V gene TRBV19 combines with J gene TRBJ1-1, with a possible D match to TRBD1 (5 bases). The V gene's germline CDR1 is LNHDA and CDR2 SQIVND (reference sequence). Trimming took off 5 bases at V and 5 bases at J, with 21 bases between the two ends. The CDR3 is made up of 16 amino acids. The CDR3 coding sequence is TGTGCCAGTAGTCTTAAACGGGGCTCGGCGGGGACTGAAGCTTTCTTT. It specifies CASSLKRGSAGTEAFF. Complete variable domain (other parts from reference TRBV19 and TRBJ1-1): DGGITQSPKYLFRKEGQNVTLSCEQNLNHDAMYWYRQDPGQGLRLIYYSQIVNDFQKGDIAEGYSVSREKKESFPLTVTSAQKNPTAFYLCASSLKRGSAGTEAFFGQGTRLTVV.

This chain connects TRBV19 to TRBJ1-2; D gene ambiguous. The CDR3 length is 14 residues. Germline V gives CDR1 LNHDA, CDR2 SQIVND (reference sequence). Deletions cut 3 bases from V and 4 bases from J, with 12 bases between. DNA of the CDR3: TGTGCCAGTAGTATTCGGGTTCAAACCTATGGCTACACCTTC. Protein: CASSIRVQTYGYTF.

The V call is TRBV4-1, the J call TRBJ1-5, with TRBD1 identical over 7 bases. The germline CDR1 and CDR2 sequences are MGHRA and YSYEKL. CDR3 length: 18 amino acids. Unmatched junction bases numbered 15, after V lost 0 bases and J lost 7 bases. CDR3 in DNA: TGCGCCAGCAGCCAAGATCACCGGACAGGAAGGTTTAGACAGCCCCAGCATTTT. This codes for CASSQDHRTGRFRQPQHF.

V and J are TRBV7-2 and TRBJ1-5; D is unclear. The CDR3 loop spans 14 amino acids. Per germline, CDR1 SGHTA and CDR2 FQGNSA. The ends were cut back, 1 base at V and 5 bases at J, with 9 bases in the middle. The CDR3 loop is CASSLVVAYQPQHF. The CDR3, as DNA: TGTGCCAGCAGCTTAGTTGTAGCTTATCAGCCCCAGCATTTT.